A single sample is the source of the 25 T cell receptor beta chains below, sequenced in a study of cytomegalovirus exposure and HLA in healthy donors. Sequenced by immunoSEQ multiplex PCR; TCRdb stores in-frame clones only, minus some. The sample contains around 180,000 clones, 86% of which appear only once. Sequenced: PBMCs. The receptor source for this set is a woman under 30 in good health and CMV-seronegative.

The chain employs TRBV19 and TRBJ2-1; 7 bases align to TRBD2. V gave up 5 bases and J gave up 5 bases; unmatched junction bases: 21. CDR1 and CDR2 (germline): LNHDA, SQIVND (reference sequence). The CDR3 sequence is 19 residues long. In DNA form, the CDR3 reads TGTGCCAGTAGTTCCCGAACGGGGGGAGGCGGGAGTATCCACAATGAGCAGTTCTTC. It yields the protein CASSSRTGGGGSIHNEQFF.

J is TRBJ1-2 and V is TRBV27; D is undetermined. The germline V and J ends were trimmed by 0 bases and 6 bases, with 20 bases remaining between them. Germline CDR1 is MNHEY and CDR2 is SMNVEV (reference sequence). The CDR3 runs 17 residues. CDR3 sequence reads: CASSLSAPVGSLDGYTF. CDR3 nucleotides: TGTGCCAGCAGTTTATCAGCCCCGGTGGGCAGTCTCGATGGCTACACCTTC.

V gene TRBV2 combines with J gene TRBJ2-1; 9 bases match TRBD1. The CDR3 covers 13 residues. The ends lost 6 bases at V and 16 bases at J; junction bases unmatched: 13. CDR1 and CDR2 (germline): SNHLY, FYNNEI. The DNA for the CDR3 is TGTGCCAGCAGGGACAGGGGAGTAGGTCCGAGTTTCTTC. Amino acids: CASRDRGVGPSFF. The entire variable domain, with the rest obtained from reference TRBV2 and TRBJ2-1, is as follows: EPEVTQTPSHQVTQMGQEVILRCVPISNHLYFYWYRQILGQKVEFLVSFYNNEISEKSEIFDDQFSVERPDGSNFTLKIRSTKLEDSAMYFCASRDRGVGPSFFGPGTRLTVL.

The chain employs TRBV5-1 and TRBJ1-2; no definite D call. V dropped 0 bases and J dropped 3 bases, with 9 bases sitting between them. Germline lookup yields CDR1 SGHRS and CDR2 YFSETQ. This CDR3 has 14 residues. CDR3 amino acids: CASSLGEGYYGYTF. CDR3 nucleotides: TGCGCCAGCAGCTTGGGGGAGGGATACTATGGCTACACCTTC.

The chain combines TRBV5-4 with TRBJ1-2; perhaps TRBD1 as D (6 bases). Between the trimmed V and J ends, which lost 2 bases and 6 bases, there was a span of 11 bases. Germline CDR1 is SGHNT and CDR2 is YYREEE (reference sequence). This CDR3 comprises 13 residues. CDR3 sequence reads: CASSFPGENGYTF. CDR3 nucleotides: TGTGCCAGCAGCTTTCCAGGGGAAAATGGCTACACCTTC.

To note about this clone: This specimen includes other DNA sequences encoding the same CDR3. V is TRBV9 and J is TRBJ2-2, with D unresolved. V was cut by 0 bases and J by 0 bases, with 9 bases left in between. The CDR3 runs to 16 residues. Germline CDR1 reads SGDLS; CDR2 reads YYNGEE. CDR3 sequence: CASSVAAGANTGELFF. The CDR3 DNA reads as TGTGCCAGCAGCGTAGCAGCAGGTGCGAACACCGGGGAGCTGTTTTTT.

The chain combines TRBV5-1 with TRBJ2-1, with 10 bases matching TRBD1. V was pared by 6 bases and J by 6 bases, with 3 bases of the junction left unmatched. The germline gives CDR1 SGHRS, CDR2 YFSETQ. This CDR3 is built from 13 residues. DNA for the CDR3: TGCGCCAGCACCTGGACAGGGGGCAATGAGCAGTTCTTC. Protein sequence: CASTWTGGNEQFF.

The V gene is TRBV7-9, the J gene TRBJ1-2, with 9 bases lining up with TRBD1. This CDR3 is 19 amino acids long. Germline-derived CDR1 and CDR2 are SEHNR and FQNEAQ (reference sequence). V trimming: 5 bases; J trimming: 3 bases; junction bases outside the gene matches: 19. The CDR3 protein is CASSPNLAGQGWRYYGYTF. Written as DNA, the CDR3 is TGTGCCAGCAGCCCGAATCTCGCGGGACAGGGATGGAGGTACTATGGCTACACCTTC.

V and J are TRBV7-7 and TRBJ2-2, with TRBD1 as a possible D gene (5 bases). Trimming left V 5 bases short and J 0 bases short, with 10 bases between. Germline CDR1 reads SSHAT; CDR2 reads FNYEAQ (reference sequence). The CDR3 has 15 amino acids. DNA of the CDR3: TGTGCCAGCAGCCTGGACACCCCGAACACCGGGGAGCTGTTTTTT. This gives the protein CASSLDTPNTGELFF.

The chain uses TRBV10-3 and TRBJ2-7; TRBD1 agrees at 9 bases. The CDR3 sequence is 16 residues long. Germline CDR1 and CDR2: ENHRY and SYGVKD. The V and J ends lost 9 bases and 0 bases, in that order; junction bases with no gene match: 12. The CDR3 DNA sequence: TGTGCCATTGGAAAAATGGACAGGGGAGGCTCCTACGAGCAGTACTTC. Translation gives CAIGKMDRGGSYEQYF.

The gene calls are TRBV7-8 and TRBJ2-5; 8 bases are a match to TRBD2. Germline CDR1 SGHVS, CDR2 FQNEAQ. The CDR3 is 14 residues long. Trimming removed 6 bases from V and 5 bases from J; junction bases left unmatched: 8. The DNA for the CDR3 is TGTGCCAGCAGTAGGGCGGGAGGCGTGGAGACCCAGTACTTC. Residues: CASSRAGGVETQYF.

The rearrangement links TRBV5-1 to TRBJ2-1, with D possibly TRBD1 on 6 matching bases. There are 14 residues in the CDR3. Germline V gene sequence: CDR1 SGHRS, CDR2 YFSETQ. Trimming stripped 0 bases from V and 5 bases from J, with 9 bases between. CDR3: CASSLESGDNEQFF. CDR3 nucleotide sequence: TGCGCCAGCAGCTTGGAATCAGGGGACAATGAGCAGTTCTTC.

The CDR3 coding sequence is TGTGCCAGCAGCTCCCTCCGGGGGTGGGCGAACGCTTTCTTT. This gives the protein CASSSLRGWANAFF. The gene calls are TRBV11-2 and TRBJ1-1, with a tentative D call TRBD1 (5 bases). V lost 4 bases and J 11 bases, leaving 20 bases between the germline ends. CDR3 length: 14 amino acids. Germline V gene lookup returns CDR1 SGHAT and CDR2 FQNNGV.

The V and J genes are TRBV7-3 and TRBJ2-6, with 7 nucleotides matching TRBD2. The CDR3 totals 18 residues. V was pared by 0 bases and J by 1 base, with 6 bases of the junction left unmatched. The germline V gene encodes CDR1 SGHTA and CDR2 FQGTGA. The CDR3 nucleotides read TGTGCCAGCAGCTTAACCGCGGGGGTACTTTCTGGGGCCAACGTCCTGACTTTC. It translates to CASSLTAGVLSGANVLTF.

In this sample, this clone turned up a few times. The V gene is TRBV20-1, the J gene TRBJ1-1, with no clear D. The V end lost 3 bases, the J end lost 7 bases, and 9 bases lay between the germline ends. Per germline, CDR1 DFQATT and CDR2 SNEGSKA (reference sequence). The CDR3 sequence is 11 residues long. The CDR3, as DNA: TGCAGTGCTAGTCTAAACCTTGAAGCTTTCTTT. The encoded protein is CSASLNLEAFF.

This clone has just one count. The rearrangement joins TRBV7-9 to TRBJ2-7, with 9 bases aligning to TRBD1. Losses at the gene ends were 5 bases for V and 5 bases for J; bases not matched to a gene: 4. The CDR3 has 13 residues. The germline V gene encodes CDR1 SEHNR and CDR2 FQNEAQ (reference sequence). CDR3 residues: CASSPRTGDEQYF. The CDR3 region has the DNA TGTGCCAGCAGCCCCAGGACAGGGGACGAGCAGTACTTC.

This rearrangement joins TRBV28 to TRBJ1-2; weak D call: TRBD1 (5 bases). Germline CDR1 reads MDHEN; CDR2 reads SYDVKM. The CDR3 extends over 15 amino acids. V was trimmed by 2 bases and J by 7 bases, leaving 17 bases between them. CDR3 amino acids: CASSLGWSQGGGYTF. The CDR3 bases are TGTGCCAGCAGTTTAGGGTGGTCGCAGGGAGGTGGCTACACCTTC.

In this sample, this clone turned up a few times. The V call is TRBV2, the J call TRBJ2-7; D is ambiguous. The CDR3 extends over 16 amino acids. V shed 0 bases and J shed 0 bases, with 12 bases lying between them. Germline CDR1 reads SNHLY; CDR2 reads FYNNEI. The CDR3 loop reads CASSEAHRASSYEQYF. Here the CDR3 DNA reads TGTGCCAGCAGTGAAGCGCATCGAGCTTCCTCCTACGAGCAGTACTTC. The full variable domain, its missing parts supplied by reference TRBV2 and TRBJ2-7, is EPEVTQTPSHQVTQMGQEVILRCVPISNHLYFYWYRQILGQKVEFLVSFYNNEISEKSEIFDDQFSVERPDGSNFTLKIRSTKLEDSAMYFCASSEAHRASSYEQYFGPGTRLTVT.

This chain links TRBV4-1 with TRBJ2-7; D possibly corresponds to TRBD2 (6 bases). Deletions cut 0 bases from V and 4 bases from J, with 16 bases between. The CDR3 has 16 amino acids. Germline lookup yields CDR1 MGHRA and CDR2 YSYEKL. Here the CDR3 reads CASSQDGAGMSYEQYF. DNA for the CDR3: TGCGCCAGCAGCCAAGATGGCGCGGGGATGTCATACGAGCAGTACTTC.

Only a few counts were recorded for this clone. The chain is built from TRBV6-4 and TRBJ2-1, with TRBD2 matching 8 bases. CDR3 length: 14 amino acids. V shed 3 bases, J shed 5 bases, and the junction held 3 bases outside the gene matches. Germline V lookup: CDR1 MRHNA, CDR2 SNTAGT. The CDR3 loop reads CASSDSSGHNEQFF. CDR3 DNA: TGTGCCAGCAGTGATTCTAGCGGGCACAATGAGCAGTTCTTC.

The chain employs TRBV5-1 and TRBJ1-1; possibly TRBD1 for D (5 bases). The V end lost 1 base, the J end lost 1 base, and 20 bases lay between the germline ends. From germline, CDR1 is SGHRS and CDR2 YFSETQ. The CDR3 covers 18 residues. The CDR3 DNA follows: TGCGCCAGCAGCTTGTATGTGTGGGTATGGGGCAGGAACACTGAAGCTTTCTTT. The encoded protein is CASSLYVWVWGRNTEAFF. Variable domain in full (rest from reference TRBV5-1 and TRBJ1-1): KAGVTQTPRYLIKTRGQQVTLSCSPISGHRSVSWYQQTPGQGLQFLFEYFSETQRNKGNFPGRFSGRQFSNSRSEMNVSTLELGDSALYLCASSLYVWVWGRNTEAFFGQGTRLTVV.

The chain carries TRBV7-3 and TRBJ1-1, with D unresolved. This CDR3 contains 15 residues. The germline gives CDR1 SGHTA, CDR2 FQGTGA. Trimming removed 1 base from V and 1 base from J, with 10 bases in between. CDR3 DNA: TGTGCCAGCAGCTTAAGTGGCAGTTCGAACACTGAAGCTTTCTTT. It codes for CASSLSGSSNTEAFF.

The rearrangement joins TRBV5-1 to TRBJ2-7; D not resolved. The CDR3 is 14 residues long. CDR1 is SGHRS and CDR2 is YFSETQ in the germline V gene. V gave up 3 bases and J gave up 4 bases, with 14 bases separating them. The CDR3, as DNA: TGCGCCAGCAGCTCCGCCGACCCCAGGTACGAGCAGTACTTC. This codes for CASSSADPRYEQYF.

In DNA, the CDR3 is TGTGCCAGCAGTTATGACAGGGCTAACTATGGCTACACCTTC. Protein product: CASSYDRANYGYTF. The rearrangement uses TRBV6-6 and TRBJ1-2; TRBD1 matches at 7 bases. The J segment lost 0 bases and the V segment lost 3 bases, leaving 1 base of the junction unmatched. Germline V lookup: CDR1 MNHNY, CDR2 SVGAGI (reference sequence). The CDR3 contains 14 residues.

The V and J genes are TRBV2 and TRBJ2-5; D is ambiguous. The germline V and J ends were trimmed by 4 bases and 1 base, with 7 bases remaining between them. The CDR3 has 13 residues. Germline-derived CDR1 and CDR2 are SNHLY and FYNNEI. The DNA for the CDR3 is TGTGCCAGCAGTGCCCCTTTCCAAGAGACCCAGTACTTC. Its protein product is CASSAPFQETQYF.